A single sample is the source of the 7 T cell receptor beta chains below, sequenced in a study of blood T cell repertoires in COVID-19. Repertoires were generated with immunoSEQ multiplex PCR, while TCRdb's copy carries only in-frame clones and drops some. This table holds 84,000 or so clones, roughly 92% found once. Sequenced sample: peripheral blood. These receptors came from a woman aged 55 to 70 with active COVID-19.

This sequence joins TRBV28 and TRBJ1-2, with D hard to call. The CDR3 spans 11 residues. Germline CDR1 and CDR2: MDHEN and SYDVKM. Trimming pared 5 bases from V and 9 bases from J, leaving 10 bases between. CDR3 in amino acids: CASSVRKSYTF. The CDR3 DNA sequence: TGTGCCAGCAGTGTTAGAAAAAGCTACACCTTC.

This clone has a handful of counts. This sequence joins TRBV4-1 and TRBJ1-5, with D possibly being TRBD1 (6 bases). The CDR3 is 15 amino acids. From germline, CDR1 is MGHRA and CDR2 YSYEKL. The V and J ends lost 0 bases and 4 bases respectively, with 10 bases between them. CDR3 nucleotide sequence: TGCGCCAGCAGCCAAGATGGGACACCGAATCAGCCCCAGCATTTT. Residues: CASSQDGTPNQPQHF.

In this sample, this clone turned up a few times. The junction departs from germline at one end; a sequencing error may be responsible. This chain links TRBV6-2 or TRBV6-3 with TRBJ1-1, with 10 bases aligning to TRBD1. Germline values: CDR1 MNHEY, CDR2 SVGEGT. The CDR3 has 16 amino acids. This chain's CDR3 is CASSYSRGQGNAEAFF. The CDR3 DNA reads TGTGCCAGCAGTTACTCGAGGGGACAGGGGAACGCTGAAGCTTTCTTT.

The chain recombines TRBV13 with TRBJ1-2; 9 positions agree with TRBD1. The CDR3 is 16 residues long. The germline V gene encodes CDR1 PRHDT and CDR2 FYEKMQ (reference sequence). V shed 3 bases and J 7 bases; nucleotides not matched to a gene: 12. CDR3 amino acids: CASSFQTGGKVRGYTF. In DNA form, the CDR3 reads TGTGCCAGCAGCTTCCAAACAGGGGGCAAAGTTCGTGGCTACACCTTC.

The chain recombines TRBV11-3 with TRBJ2-2, with D maybe TRBD1 (6 bases). The CDR3 length is 14 residues. Germline loops: CDR1 SGHNT, CDR2 YENEEA. Deletions cut 5 bases from V and 6 bases from J, with 13 bases between. CDR3 protein: CASSAGGVSGELFF. CDR3 coding DNA: TGTGCCAGCAGCGCTGGGGGCGTATCCGGGGAGCTGTTTTTT.

The CDR3 reads CASSQDHGSGRANTGELFF. CDR3 DNA: TGTGCCAGCAGCCAAGATCATGGTAGCGGGAGGGCGAACACCGGGGAGCTGTTTTTT. V gene TRBV4-2 combines with J gene TRBJ2-2; 11 positions agree with TRBD2. Unmatched junction bases numbered 6, after V lost 0 bases and J lost 0 bases. The CDR3 is 19 amino acids. Germline CDR1 LGHNA, CDR2 YNFKEQ.

This clone was picked up a small number of times. The V gene is TRBV30, the J gene TRBJ2-7, with D unresolved. This CDR3 is built from 12 residues. V was shortened by 2 bases and J by 6 bases, with 11 bases between the two germline ends. Germline V gene lookup returns CDR1 GTSNPN and CDR2 SVGIG (reference sequence). CDR3 coding DNA: TGTGCCTGGAGTCACGGCCAGGTCGAGCAGTACTTC. The encoded protein is CAWSHGQVEQYF.